This T cell receptor beta chain was retrieved from a study of cytomegalovirus exposure and HLA in healthy donors. Primers for the PCR totalled 60 Vbeta and 13 Jbeta. Here immunoSEQ multiplex PCR was the method, and the copy in TCRdb shows in-frame clones only, minus some. The sample records some 160,000 clones, about three quarters being singletons. Germline V gene sequence: CDR1 SGHNT, CDR2 YYREEE (reference sequence). The V gene end was trimmed by 10 bases and the J gene end by 2 bases; junction bases not matched to a gene: 12. CDR3 length equals 15 residues. Overall study results and limits: After further analysis at a later stage, roughly 16,000 TCR beta sequences were associated with HLA alleles at 0.05 false discovery rate. Reports indicated that the classifier achieved high specificity and sensitivity in diagnosing cytomegalovirus status. In a later analysis, V- and J-gene trimming of beta chains associated with a DCLRE1C missense variant, replicated independently.

Concerning this clone: No antigen is known for it.

The sample comprised PBMCs. The sequence was collected from a woman in her thirties or forties in good health and CMV-seropositive. The gene calls are TRBV5-4 and TRBJ2-3; 8 nucleotides match TRBD2. CDR3 sequence (DNA): TGTGCCTTTACCCGCGGCGGGGGGCTCACAGATACGCAGTATTTT. This gives the protein CAFTRGGGLTDTQYF.